Below are 3 T cell receptor beta chains sequenced from a single sample in a study of T cell responses to AZD1222 COVID-19 vaccine. Profiling relied on immunoSEQ multiplex PCR, and the TCRdb table lists in-frame clones only, not all of them. Here the sample spans tens of thousands of clones, about nine tenths being singletons. Sequenced here: peripheral blood, sampled 28 days after the second AZD1222 dose. The source is an adult who received the AZD1222 COVID-19 vaccine.

CDR3 loop: CASSLEVWGGRYEQYF. The CDR3 coding sequence is TGTGCCAGCAGCTTAGAGGTTTGGGGAGGGAGGTACGAGCAGTACTTC. This chain joins TRBV11-2 and TRBJ2-7; 7 nucleotides align to TRBD2. CDR3 length: 16 residues. Germline V lookup: CDR1 SGHAT, CDR2 FQNNGV. With 0 bases clipped from V and 4 bases from J, the junction kept 9 bases outside the gene matches. Full variable domain (missing parts from reference TRBV11-2 and TRBJ2-7): EAGVAQSPRYKIIEKRQSVAFWCNPISGHATLYWYQQILGQGPKLLIQFQNNGVVDDSQLPKDRFSAERLKGVDSTLKIQPAKLEDSAVYLCASSLEVWGGRYEQYFGPGTRLTVT.

The chain is built from TRBV6-5 and TRBJ1-4; 7 bases are a match to TRBD1. Germline values: CDR1 MNHEY, CDR2 SVGAGI. With 6 bases clipped from V and 4 bases from J, the junction kept 8 bases outside the gene matches. This CDR3 spans 15 amino acids. The CDR3 DNA sequence: TGTGCCAGCAGGAAAACAGGGGAGTTTAATGAAAAACTGTTTTTT. Protein sequence: CASRKTGEFNEKLFF.

The chain employs TRBV5-6 and TRBJ1-2, with TRBD1 identical over 7 bases. Germline V gene lookup returns CDR1 SGHDT and CDR2 YYEEEE. The CDR3 spans 13 residues. V shed 4 bases and J 4 bases; nucleotides not matched to a gene: 4. For the CDR3, the DNA is TGTGCCAGCAGCCTGGACAGGATCTATGGCTACACCTTC. It is translated as CASSLDRIYGYTF. Using reference TRBV5-6 and TRBJ1-2 for the parts outside the CDR3, the full variable domain is DAGVTQSPTHLIKTRGQQVTLRCSPKSGHDTVSWYQQALGQGPQFIFQYYEEEERQRGNFPDRFSGHQFPNYSSELNVNALLLGDSALYLCASSLDRIYGYTFGSGTRLTVV.